The 13 T cell receptor beta chains in this list originate from one sample, sequenced in a study of Tregs in tolerant kidney transplant recipients. Sequenced by immunoSEQ multiplex PCR; TCRdb stores in-frame clones only, minus some. This sample's clone table lists tens of thousands of clones. The nonmyeloablative bone marrow transplants came from related graft donors, with transient mixed chimerism. The source material was CD4+ T cells from blood (PBMCs), sampled 24 months after the transplant. These receptors were collected from a human patient who received a combined kidney and bone marrow transplant. Some of the T cells may derive from the graft donor.

Details on this clone: From the germline J gene comes the end of the CDR3, since the read stops 3 residues before it. V and J are TRBV30 and TRBJ2-4; a weak D match, TRBD2 (6 bases). The germline V and J ends were trimmed by 0 bases and 4 bases, with 19 bases remaining between them. CDR1 is GTSNPN, CDR2 SVGIG, per germline (reference sequence). The CDR3 has 17 residues. The CDR3 spells CAWSVVNRLGGKNIQYF. The sequenced part of the CDR3 DNA is TGTGCCTGGAGTGTGGTTAACAGGCTGGGGGGTAAAAACATT.

CDR3 DNA (partial): TGCGCCAGCAGCCAGGACCCAGGGAGCAATCAGCCC. Protein sequence: CASSQDPGSNQP. The complete CDR3 reads CASSQDPGSNQPQHF. The chain employs TRBV5-1 and TRBJ1-5, with D possibly TRBD1 on 5 matching bases. The read ends 3 residues early relative to the CDR3; the germline J gene fills the gap. The germline CDR1 and CDR2 sequences are SGHRS and YFSETQ. V lost 4 bases to trimming and J lost 1 base, with 12 bases between them. CDR3 length: 15 amino acids. Filled out from reference TRBV5-1 and TRBJ1-5, the complete variable domain reads KAGVTQTPRYLIKTRGQQVTLSCSPISGHRSVSWYQQTPGQGLQFLFEYFSETQRNKGNFPGRFSGRQFSNSRSEMNVSTLELGDSALYLCASSQDPGSNQPQHFGDGTRLSIL.

To note about this clone: The DNA ends 3 residues before the CDR3 does, and the rest of the CDR3 is filled in from the germline J gene. This rearrangement joins TRBV19 to TRBJ2-2, with a weak D call TRBD1 (5 bases). V gave up 3 bases and J gave up 8 bases, with 10 bases separating them. The germline V gene has CDR1 LNHDA and CDR2 SQIVND (reference sequence). The CDR3 spans 13 residues. The CDR3: CASSMIRGGELFF. CDR3 bases read: TGTGCCAGTAGTATGATAAGGGGTGGGGAG.

On this clone: The DNA ends 3 residues before the CDR3 does, and the rest of the CDR3 is filled in from the germline J gene. This rearrangement joins TRBV19 to TRBJ2-3, with D hard to call. CDR1 and CDR2 from the germline V gene are LNHDA and SQIVND (reference sequence). V lost 4 bases and J lost 2, with 10 bases in between. CDR3 length equals 14 residues. CDR3 DNA (partial): TGTGCCAGTAGTAGGGCTAAATTCACAGATACG. It translates to CASSRAKFTDT. The full CDR3 is CASSRAKFTDTQYF.

This clone is identified as medium-sized (0.01 to 0.1%) from frequency. With the read ending 3 residues before the CDR3 end, the germline J gene is used to fill in that end. The chain recombines TRBV6-2 or TRBV6-3 with TRBJ1-5; TRBD1 agrees at 9 bases. V lost 5 bases, J lost 4 bases, and 9 bases stayed unmatched. The germline CDR1 and CDR2 sequences are MNHEY and SVGEGT. CDR3 size: 16 residues. Incomplete CDR3 DNA: TGTGCCAGCAGTCGTATCAAGACAGGGGGGAATCAGCCC. Translated, it gives CASSRIKTGGNQP. The CDR3 in full is CASSRIKTGGNQPQHF.

Worth noting for this clone: From the germline J gene comes the end of the CDR3, since the read stops 3 residues before it. The chain couples TRBV30 to TRBJ2-1; tentative D call: TRBD2 (5 bases). The germline CDR1 and CDR2 sequences are GTSNPN and SVGIG (reference sequence). Deletions cut 1 base from V and 8 bases from J, with 9 bases between. The length of the CDR3 is 12 residues. CDR3 DNA (partial): TGTGCCTGGAGTGGGACTTCTGATGAG. This sequence encodes CAWSGTSDE. The whole CDR3 sequence reads CAWSGTSDEQFF.

With respect to this clone: The CDR3 extends 3 residues past the end of the read, so its final part is completed from the germline J gene. This chain links TRBV19 with TRBJ2-3, with D hard to call. Looked up from germline, CDR1 is LNHDA and CDR2 is SQIVND (reference sequence). V dropped 2 bases and J dropped 4 bases, with 13 bases sitting between them. The CDR3 is made up of 15 amino acids. The sequenced part of the CDR3 DNA is TGTGCCAGTAGTATACCAGGTCATAGGGCAGATACG. It encodes CASSIPGHRADT. The entire CDR3 protein is CASSIPGHRADTQYF.

Note on this clone: The read falls 3 residues short of the CDR3 end, and the missing part is taken from the germline J gene. The rearrangement links TRBV20-1 to TRBJ1-1, with TRBD1 identical over 8 bases. Germline assignment: CDR1 DFQATT and CDR2 SNEGSKA (reference sequence). The CDR3 sequence is 16 residues long. J was trimmed by 0 bases and V by 3 bases; bases with no gene match: 9. CDR3 DNA (partial): TGCAGTGCTAGGGATGGACAGGGCTGGATGAACACTGAA. It specifies CSARDGQGWMNTE. The whole CDR3 sequence reads CSARDGQGWMNTEAFF.

A remark on this clone: The read halts 3 residues ahead of the CDR3 end, with the missing end drawn from the germline J gene. This chain uses TRBV5-1 with TRBJ2-3; no clear D gene. The germline V and J ends were trimmed by 0 bases and 4 bases, with 6 bases remaining between them. Germline CDR1 and CDR2: SGHRS and YFSETQ. The CDR3 has 13 amino acids. The CDR3 DNA, read in part, is TGCGCCAGCAGCTTGGAAGGGTCAGATACG. Residues: CASSLEGSDT. The whole CDR3 sequence reads CASSLEGSDTQYF.

A word on this clone: The read halts 3 residues ahead of the CDR3 end, with the missing end drawn from the germline J gene. The chain joins TRBV19 to TRBJ1-4; TRBD1 might be the D (5 bases). Germline-derived CDR1 and CDR2 are LNHDA and SQIVND (reference sequence). V dropped 9 bases and J dropped 0 bases, with 11 bases sitting between them. The CDR3 runs 14 residues. CDR3 residues: CASRRQSTNEKLFF. Incomplete CDR3 DNA: TGTGCCAGCAGGAGACAGTCAACTAATGAAAAA.

With regard to this clone: The read is 3 residues too short to cover the CDR3 end, so that end is filled in from the germline J gene. The chain is built from TRBV6-2 or TRBV6-3 and TRBJ2-7; weak D call: TRBD2 (6 bases). This CDR3 is built from 14 residues. V gave up 5 bases and J gave up 2 bases, with 13 bases separating them. Per the germline V gene, CDR1 is MNHEY and CDR2 is SVGEGT. CDR3 DNA (partial): TGTGCCAGCAGTCCCCGGGGACTGACCTACGAG. Protein: CASSPRGLTYE. The CDR3 in full is CASSPRGLTYEQYF.

Concerning this clone: The sequence runs out 3 residues before the end of the CDR3; the remainder is reconstructed from the germline J gene. The chain uses TRBV20-1 and TRBJ2-1, with D perhaps matching TRBD1 (5 bases). In germline, CDR1 is DFQATT, CDR2 SNEGSKA (reference sequence). V dropped 1 base and J dropped 4 bases, with 11 bases sitting between them. This CDR3 is built from 14 residues. The chain's CDR3 is CSARVPRQYNEQFF. The part of the CDR3 DNA that was read is TGCAGTGCTAGAGTCCCAAGACAGTACAATGAG.

Points on this clone: The DNA ends 3 residues before the CDR3 does, and the rest of the CDR3 is filled in from the germline J gene. The chain employs TRBV7-9 and TRBJ2-7, with 8 bases aligning to TRBD1. Losses at the gene ends were 4 bases for V and 3 bases for J; bases not matched to a gene: 8. There are 15 residues in the CDR3. Germline lookup yields CDR1 SEHNR and CDR2 FQNEAQ (reference sequence). CDR3 DNA, as far as it was read: TGTGCCAGCAGCTGGGGCGGGACAGGCGACTACGAG. This gives the protein CASSWGGTGDYE. The entire CDR3 reads CASSWGGTGDYEQYF.